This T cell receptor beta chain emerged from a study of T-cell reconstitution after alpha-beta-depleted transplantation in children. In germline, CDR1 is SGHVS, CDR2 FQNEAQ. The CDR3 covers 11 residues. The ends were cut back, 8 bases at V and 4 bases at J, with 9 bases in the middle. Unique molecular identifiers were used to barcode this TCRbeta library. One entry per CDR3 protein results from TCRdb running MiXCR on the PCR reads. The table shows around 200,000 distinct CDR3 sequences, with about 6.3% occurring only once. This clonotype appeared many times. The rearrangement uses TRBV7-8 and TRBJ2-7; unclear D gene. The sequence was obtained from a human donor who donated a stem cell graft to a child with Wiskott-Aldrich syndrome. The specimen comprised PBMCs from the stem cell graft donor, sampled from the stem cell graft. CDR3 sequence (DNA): TGTGCCAGCGCCGACCGTTACGAGCAGTACTTC. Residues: CASADRYEQYF. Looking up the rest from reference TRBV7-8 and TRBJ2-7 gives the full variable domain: GAGVSQSPRYKVAKRGQDVALRCDPISGHVSLFWYQQALGQGPEFLTYFQNEAQLDKSGLPSDRFFAERPEGSVSTLKIQRTQQEDSAVYLCASADRYEQYFGPGTRLTVT.